This record concerns one TCR beta chain sequence. No cognate antigen has been identified for it. No base qualities exist here, and no much larger clone lies one base off it. The collaborating institutions used their own protocols to collect whole blood in K2EDTA tubes. Collaborator samples were shipped for TCRbeta analysis as frozen whole blood, isolated PBMCs, or DNA extracted from either sample type. These data belong to a study of blood T cell repertoires in COVID-19 (dated by TCRdb to the early 2020s). Context from the whole study: The collaborator samples originated in the United States, Italy and Spain and spanned the acute and convalescent phases of COVID-19. Subjects who had been exposed to COVID-19, were actively infected with it, or had recovered from it provided the deeply sampled blood TCRbeta repertoires that made up the dataset. The material from the prospective study consisted of cDNA or gDNA derived from T cells, B-cell-depleted T cells, or PBMCs. Where HLA class I and class II types were available, the types were taken from metadata supplied by the sample provider, not from assay-based typing. A de-identified subject ID, COVID-19 status, age in years and sex were almost always included in the sample metadata. Samples came from the ongoing ImmuneRACE study (first 160 participants) plus 1,254 subjects from 6 global collaborators. The repertoires were released in a freely available public database intended as a resource for research on the immune response to SARS-CoV-2.

TCRbeta CDR3 regions were amplified from genomic DNA using the immunoSEQ Assay, a bias-controlled multiplex PCR. The published analysis was carried out like this. Within the assay, amplification of reference gene primers was used to estimate how many nucleated cells each sample contained. To quantify the absolute abundance of each unique TCRbeta CDR3 rearrangement, sequence reads were collapsed and filtered. For each sample, productive Simpson clonality was calculated as the square root of Simpson's diversity index over productive rearrangements. What TCRdb holds here is the immuneACCESS table cut down to in-frame rearrangements. Part of the clones is not present; checked against another copy, under half of the missing clones reflect an unresolved V gene, and the others are unexplained. The V and J calls and the clone size are those of that table, but D and trimming were determined from the DNA. The sample table lists approximately 77,000 clones, 80% to 90% of them with a count of one. The top ten clonotypes cover 18% of the sample.

Broad study findings and their caveats: The quantity of clinical and demographic metadata differed by source and by participant and was supplied without curation.

The CDR3 starts with the cysteine, ends with the phenylalanine, and has 17 residues. Solely the CDR3 DNA is kept, with 51 bases framed from the first base. The germline V gene yields SGHNT for CDR1 and YENEEA for CDR2. V and J are trimmed by 0 bases and 4 bases, and the gene matches miss 9 bases of the junction. What was sequenced was peripheral blood. The sequence is built from TRBV11-3 and TRBJ1-1, with 9 junctional bases fitting TRBD1. This TCR came from a woman aged 55-75 years with acute or convalescent COVID-19. Here the CDR3 is given as CASSLDPPGQGTTEAFF. DNA sequence: TGTGCCAGCAGCTTAGACCCCCCCGGACAGGGGACCACTGAAGCTTTCTTT.